The 23 T cell receptor beta chains reported below all come from one sample, sequenced in a study of shared clonotypes between healthy human individuals. The naive CD8 fraction comprised CD45RO-negative cells positively selected for CCR7 and excluded terminally differentiated effector memory CD45RA+ cells. The assay was immunoSEQ multiplex PCR, and TCRdb's table has in-frame clones only and misses some. The sample lists almost 700,000 clones, 92% seen once, with about a quarter in the top ten. The specimen was naive CD8+ T cells sorted from blood. Receptors were obtained from a man aged 30 to 39 in good health.

V is TRBV4-1 and J is TRBJ1-2; D gene unclear. This CDR3 region has 14 residues. Germline V gives CDR1 MGHRA, CDR2 YSYEKL. With 0 bases removed from V and 7 bases from J, the gap between germline ends came to 12 bases. In nucleotides, the CDR3 is TGCGCCAGCAGCCAAGATCTGGGAGCTAGTGGCTACACCTTC. Amino acids: CASSQDLGASGYTF.

The chain links TRBV27 to TRBJ1-1; possibly TRBD1 for D (6 bases). Trimming removed 2 bases at V and 1 base at J, with 14 bases between. There are 16 residues in the CDR3. The germline gives CDR1 MNHEY, CDR2 SMNVEV (reference sequence). The CDR3: CASSLNPVGANTEAFF. Here the CDR3 DNA reads TGTGCCAGCAGTTTAAACCCGGTGGGGGCGAACACTGAAGCTTTCTTT.

V usage is TRBV15 and J usage is TRBJ2-2, with 8 bases identical to TRBD1. V trimming: 4 bases; J trimming: 6 bases; junction bases outside the gene matches: 13. The length of the CDR3 is 17 residues. Germline CDR1 reads LNHNV; CDR2 reads YYDKDF (reference sequence). The CDR3 sequence: CATSKSPGQGNAGELFF. DNA for the CDR3: TGTGCCACCAGCAAGTCGCCAGGACAGGGCAACGCCGGGGAGCTGTTTTTT.

CDR3: CASLQGTYNEQFF. CDR3 DNA: TGTGCCAGCCTACAGGGCACCTACAATGAGCAGTTCTTC. This chain uses TRBV5-5 with TRBJ2-1; D perhaps matches TRBD1 (6 bases). From germline, CDR1 is SGHKS and CDR2 YYEKEE (reference sequence). The CDR3 is 13 residues long. Trimming removed 7 bases from V and 2 bases from J, with 10 bases in between.

This clone was counted between two and nine times. J is TRBJ1-5 and V is TRBV4-3, with D possibly matching TRBD1 (5 bases). Trimming stripped 1 base from V and 2 bases from J, with 9 bases between. The germline V gene has CDR1 LGHNA and CDR2 YSLEER. The CDR3 has 15 residues. The CDR3 protein is CASSQADSGNQPQHF. DNA of the CDR3: TGCGCCAGCAGCCAAGCCGACAGCGGCAATCAGCCCCAGCATTTT.

The chain joins TRBV27 to TRBJ2-1; 8 nucleotides agree with TRBD2. The CDR3 has 17 amino acids. J gave up 4 bases and V 0 bases, and 8 bases lay outside the gene matches. Germline CDR1 MNHEY, CDR2 SMNVEV (reference sequence). CDR3 loop: CASSLSTLAGRYNEQFF. The CDR3 region has the DNA TGTGCCAGCAGTTTATCGACCTTAGCGGGAAGATACAATGAGCAGTTCTTC.

This chain joins TRBV30 and TRBJ2-2; D remains ambiguous. This CDR3 region has 11 residues. The germline V and J ends were trimmed by 4 bases and 2 bases, with 2 bases remaining between them. Germline V gives CDR1 GTSNPN, CDR2 SVGIG (reference sequence). The DNA for the CDR3 is TGTGCCTGGATTAACACCGGGGAGCTGTTTTTT. Residues: CAWINTGELFF.

The table lists this clone with a few counts. The V gene is TRBV6-5, the J gene TRBJ2-2; a weak D match, TRBD2 (6 bases). CDR1 and CDR2 from the germline V gene are MNHEY and SVGAGI. Trimming cost V 6 bases and J 5 bases, with 16 bases left between them. The CDR3 has 15 amino acids. The CDR3 DNA is TGTGCCAGCAGACTGGAGGCAGGGAGGACCGGGGAGCTGTTTTTT. Its translation is CASRLEAGRTGELFF.

The CDR3 sequence is CASRPTGTSGYEQYF. In DNA form, the CDR3 reads TGTGCCAGCAGACCTACCGGGACTAGCGGCTACGAGCAGTACTTC. The V call is TRBV2, the J call TRBJ2-7, with 11 bases fitting TRBD2. The CDR3 has 15 residues. Losses at the gene ends were 6 bases for V and 3 bases for J; bases not matched to a gene: 7. Germline V gene lookup returns CDR1 SNHLY and CDR2 FYNNEI.

For the CDR3, the DNA is TGTGCCAGCAGCTTGCAGAGGGCAGGAGAGCAGTACTTC. Residues: CASSLQRAGEQYF. The chain uses TRBV5-6 and TRBJ2-7; D may be TRBD2 (5 bases). CDR3 size: 13 residues. The V and J ends lost 1 base and 7 bases respectively, with 12 bases between them. CDR1 is SGHDT, CDR2 YYEEEE, per germline.

J is TRBJ2-1 and V is TRBV7-9; D may be TRBD1 or TRBD2 (5 bases each). The CDR3 is 17 amino acids. The germline V and J ends were trimmed by 5 bases and 3 bases, with 20 bases remaining between them. Germline V lookup: CDR1 SEHNR, CDR2 FQNEAQ (reference sequence). CDR3 nucleotides: TGTGCCAGCAGCCCCGCTCTCTGGGGGACGGTCTACAATGAGCAGTTCTTC. Protein: CASSPALWGTVYNEQFF.

The chain has TRBV7-6 and TRBJ2-7; 7 nucleotides align to TRBD2. There are 15 residues in the CDR3. Unmatched junction bases numbered 8, after V lost 0 bases and J lost 6 bases. In germline, CDR1 is SGHVS, CDR2 FNYEAQ. The CDR3: CASSLAPAGALEQYF. CDR3 coding DNA: TGTGCCAGCAGCTTAGCTCCTGCGGGAGCTCTCGAGCAGTACTTC.

J is TRBJ2-2 and V is TRBV9; weak D call: TRBD2 (7 bases). V lost 6 bases, J lost 2 bases, and 26 bases lay in between. Germline V gene sequence: CDR1 SGDLS, CDR2 YYNGEE. The CDR3 covers 19 residues. CDR3 protein: CASTPTAGVDSINTGELFF. The DNA of the CDR3 is TGTGCCAGCACCCCTACTGCGGGAGTGGACAGTATTAACACCGGGGAGCTGTTTTTT.

J is TRBJ2-1 and V is TRBV5-1, with a possible D match to TRBD2 (5 bases). Trimming stripped 4 bases from V and 0 bases from J, with 14 bases between. The CDR3 extends over 16 amino acids. Looked up from germline, CDR1 is SGHRS and CDR2 is YFSETQ. The CDR3 nucleotides are TGCGCCAGCAGCCCGGGGTGGGTTGGCTCCTACAATGAGCAGTTCTTC. Amino acids: CASSPGWVGSYNEQFF.

The rearrangement links TRBV5-5 to TRBJ1-1; no definite D call. The CDR3 runs to 15 residues. Trimming took off 0 bases at V and 3 bases at J, with 12 bases between the two ends. Per the germline V gene, CDR1 is SGHKS and CDR2 is YYEKEE (reference sequence). The CDR3, as DNA: TGTGCCAGCAGCTTGGGACGGGGTATGGACACTGAAGCTTTCTTT. Protein sequence: CASSLGRGMDTEAFF.

This sequence joins TRBV4-2 and TRBJ1-5; D is unclear. The CDR3 covers 13 residues. The germline V and J ends were trimmed by 1 base and 4 bases, with 5 bases remaining between them. Germline values: CDR1 LGHNA, CDR2 YNFKEQ. Written as DNA, the CDR3 is TGTGCCAGCAGCCAAGTACAGAATCAGCCCCAGCATTTT. Encoded protein: CASSQVQNQPQHF.

The V and J genes are TRBV27 and TRBJ2-7, with D possibly TRBD2 on 5 matching bases. The CDR3 is 16 amino acids. Germline V gives CDR1 MNHEY, CDR2 SMNVEV (reference sequence). Trimming cost V 3 bases and J 1 base, with 16 bases left between them. CDR3 nucleotide sequence: TGTGCCAGCAGTTTTATTGGGCCAGGCGGGTCCTACGAGCAGTACTTC. Amino acid sequence: CASSFIGPGGSYEQYF.

On this clone: The conserved phenylalanine or tryptophan normally closing the CDR3 is absent here, so this likely arose from a read error. J is TRBJ2-7 and V is TRBV5-1; D remains unclear. The CDR3 consists of 13 residues. V gave up 7 bases and J gave up 2 bases, with 13 bases separating them. The germline gives CDR1 SGHRS, CDR2 YFSETQ. The CDR3 nucleotides are TGCGCCAGCTCGGAGAGACATCCCTACGAGCAGTACCTC. Translated, it gives CASSERHPYEQYL.

The rearrangement links TRBV7-6 to TRBJ1-2; D is unresolved. Looked up from germline, CDR1 is SGHVS and CDR2 is FNYEAQ. The CDR3 extends over 13 amino acids. The V and J ends lost 2 bases and 4 bases respectively, with 8 bases between them. CDR3: CASSLSALYGYTF. Here the CDR3 DNA reads TGTGCCAGCAGCTTATCAGCACTCTATGGCTACACCTTC. The complete variable domain, with remaining parts taken from reference TRBV7-6 and TRBJ1-2, reads GAGVSQSPRYKVTKRGQDVALRCDPISGHVSLYWYRQALGQGPEFLTYFNYEAQQDKSGLPNDRFSAERPEGSISTLTIQRTEQRDSAMYRCASSLSALYGYTFGSGTRLTVV.

In this sample, this clone turned up once. The V gene is TRBV7-8, the J gene TRBJ2-5; TRBD2 matches at 10 bases. The CDR3 consists of 18 residues. V gave up 4 bases and J gave up 5 bases; unmatched junction bases: 16. Germline V gene sequence: CDR1 SGHVS, CDR2 FQNEAQ. Here the CDR3 DNA reads TGTGCCAGCAGCTCCCCCACGACTGGGACTAGCGTCCAGGAGACCCAGTACTTC. The encoded protein is CASSSPTTGTSVQETQYF.

The chain recombines TRBV14 with TRBJ2-3; D is possibly TRBD1 (6 bases). Germline values: CDR1 SGHDN, CDR2 FVKESK. CDR3 length equals 15 residues. V lost 2 bases and J lost 4, with 13 bases in between. CDR3 DNA sequence: TGTGCCAGCAGCCAAAGGGAAACAGGGCCAGATACGCAGTATTTT. Amino acids: CASSQRETGPDTQYF.

V gene TRBV9 combines with J gene TRBJ2-5, with D possibly matching TRBD2 (6 bases). The CDR3 runs 15 residues. CDR1 and CDR2 (germline): SGDLS, YYNGEE. V was shortened by 2 bases and J by 5 bases, with 16 bases between the two germline ends. The CDR3 here is CASSVAAGSWETQYF. The DNA for the CDR3 is TGTGCCAGCAGCGTTGCGGCGGGAAGCTGGGAGACCCAGTACTTC. Complete variable domain (other parts from reference TRBV9 and TRBJ2-5): DSGVTQTPKHLITATGQRVTLRCSPRSGDLSVYWYQQSLDQGLQFLIQYYNGEERAKGNILERFSAQQFPDLHSELNLSSLELGDSALYFCASSVAAGSWETQYFGPGTRLLVL.

V and J are TRBV11-1 and TRBJ2-7; D ambiguous. Germline V gives CDR1 SGHAT, CDR2 FQDESV (reference sequence). The CDR3 runs 15 residues. V gave up 6 bases and J gave up 5 bases, with 20 bases separating them. This CDR3 is CASSHMMGSLDEQYF. The CDR3 DNA sequence: TGTGCCAGCAGTCATATGATGGGAAGTTTAGACGAGCAGTACTTC.